The rows below give T cell receptor beta chains drawn from one sample of a study of T cells in narcolepsy. Libraries were prepared by immunoSEQ multiplex PCR; TCRdb keeps only in-frame clonotypes and omits some of them. The sample holds some 34,000 clones, 75% to 90% seen once. Sequences were obtained from CD45RA- memory CD4+ T cells from PBMCs. The receptors were gathered from a human donor with narcolepsy. CDR3s include the opening cysteine and the closing phenylalanine or tryptophan. The D gene is left open where the match is weak. The size entry is marked missing in some rows and otherwise reads once, few, many or a size class.

CASSLTGDTEAFF	TGTGCCAGCAGCCTGACAGGGGACACTGAAGCTTTCTTT	TRBD1	.	TRBV5-4	TRBJ1-1	13
CASSNRGNTGELFF	TGTGCCAGCAGCAACAGGGGAAACACCGGGGAGCTGTTTTTT	TRBD1	.	TRBV6-6	TRBJ2-2	14
CASSPTVGVDEQYF	TGTGCCAGCTCACCAACGGTCGGGGTGGACGAGCAGTACTTC	.	once	TRBV18	TRBJ2-7	14
CASSDGWTDTQYF	TGTGCCAGTAGTGACGGATGGACAGATACGCAGTATTTT	.	.	TRBV19	TRBJ2-3	13
CASSGQGRLSYNEQFF	TGTGCCAGCAGCGGACAAGGTCGACTCTCCTACAATGAGCAGTTCTTC	.	.	TRBV7-2	TRBJ2-1	16
CASSGRGDLRVKQYF	TGTGCCAGCAGTGGACGGGGGGACCTCCGGGTGAAGCAGTACTTC	TRBD2	.	TRBV6-1	TRBJ2-7	15
CASRLQGGGYTF	TGTGCCAGCAGACTACAGGGGGGCGGCTACACCTTC	TRBD1	.	TRBV28	TRBJ1-2	12
CALSREPKETQYF	TGTGCCCTTAGCCGGGAGCCAAAAGAGACCCAGTACTTC	.	.	TRBV15	TRBJ2-5	13
CASPSETGNYEQYF	TGTGCCAGCCCCTCCGAGACAGGGAACTACGAGCAGTACTTC	TRBD1	.	TRBV6-1	TRBJ2-7	14
CASSLRSSGVNEQFF	TGTGCCAGCAGCTTACGGTCTAGCGGGGTAAATGAGCAGTTCTTC	TRBD2	.	TRBV11-2	TRBJ2-1	15
CASRRSGSNSYEQYF	TGTGCCAGCAGGCGATCCGGGAGCAACTCCTACGAGCAGTACTTC	.	.	TRBV28	TRBJ2-7	15
CAWSSDRGDQPQHF	TGTGCCTGGAGTTCGGACAGGGGCGATCAGCCCCAGCATTTT	TRBD1	.	TRBV30	TRBJ1-5	14
CASRGTADIQYF	TGTGCCAGCAGGGGGACCGCGGACATTCAGTACTTC	.	.	TRBV6-5	TRBJ2-4	12
CASSTSGAGANVLTF	TGTGCCAGCAGCACCTCGGGGGCTGGGGCCAACGTCCTGACTTTC	.	.	TRBV5-4	TRBJ2-6	15
CASSLVASGGISTDTQYF	TGTGCCAGCAGCTTAGTGGCTAGCGGGGGGATTAGCACAGATACGCAGTATTTT	TRBD2	.	TRBV7-6	TRBJ2-3	18
CASSPTMNTEAFF	TGTGCCAGCTCACCAACCATGAACACTGAAGCTTTCTTT	.	once	TRBV18	TRBJ1-1	13
CASSEARGQGGELFF	TGTGCCAGCAGTGAAGCCAGGGGGCAAGGAGGGGAGCTGTTTTTT	TRBD1	few	TRBV2	TRBJ2-2	15
CASSTPTGGAGSGNTIYF	TGTGCCAGCAGCACTCCCACGGGGGGGGCCGGCTCTGGAAACACCATATATTTT	.	.	TRBV11-2	TRBJ1-3	18
CASTPGDRGLSTNEKLFF	TGTGCCAGTACTCCGGGGGACCGTGGACTTTCAACTAATGAAAAACTGTTTTTT	.	.	TRBV19	TRBJ1-4	18
CAWSVLTGETQYF	TGTGCCTGGAGTGTACTTACAGGGGAGACCCAGTACTTC	.	.	TRBV30	TRBJ2-5	13
CASSLEGSSSTDTQYF	TGTGCCAGCAGTTTGGAGGGCAGCTCTAGCACAGATACGCAGTATTTT	.	.	TRBV27	TRBJ2-3	16
CASSLGGGNGYTF	TGTGCCAGCAGCTTGGGGGGTGGCAATGGCTACACCTTC	.	once	TRBV5-6	TRBJ1-2	13
CASSPDWAPSYGYTF	TGTGCCAGCAGCCCTGACTGGGCCCCTTCCTATGGCTACACCTTC	.	.	TRBV4-2	TRBJ1-2	15
CASSGISGNTIYF	TGTGCCAGTAGTGGGATCTCTGGAAACACCATATATTTT	.	.	TRBV19	TRBJ1-3	13
CASSQERFHEKLFF	TGCGCCAGCAGCCAAGAAAGGTTCCATGAAAAACTGTTTTTT	.	.	TRBV4-3	TRBJ1-4	14
CASTPAKDQPQHF	TGTGCCAGCACCCCCGCGAAGGATCAGCCCCAGCATTTT	.	once	TRBV6-1	TRBJ1-5	13
CASSQDRRETQYF	TGCGCCAGCAGCCAAGATAGGAGGGAGACCCAGTACTTC	.	.	TRBV4-3	TRBJ2-5	13
CASSPWGTPEAFF	TGTGCCAGCAGCCCCTGGGGGACCCCTGAAGCTTTCTTT	.	.	TRBV25-1	TRBJ1-1	13
CASTARSGKYNEQFF	TGTGCCAGTACAGCCCGGAGCGGTAAATACAATGAGCAGTTCTTC	.	.	TRBV19	TRBJ2-1	15